This paragraph covers one TCR beta chain sequence. Its specificity is unknown. These data are taken from a study of post-analysis software for immune sequencing data. General study findings and limits: Higher frequency in patients than in controls was seen for roughly five TRBV segments, with TRBV5-6, TRBV5-1 and TRBV20-1 among them.

Trimming pared 0 bases from V and 10 bases from J, leaving 15 bases between. The CDR3 has 13 residues. CDR1 is DFQATT and CDR2 is SNEGSKA in the germline V gene (reference sequence). Incorporated into the TCR beta cDNA libraries were unique molecular identifiers, which served to reduce PCR and sequencing biases. Via MiXCR, TCRdb re-called the PCR reads, giving one row per CDR3 protein. Found here are roughly 870,000 distinct CDR3 sequences, roughly 50% of them singletons; the top ten hold approximately 4.4%. The origin of this receptor is a girl between 5 and 17 years old with multiple sclerosis. The chain recombines TRBV20-1 with TRBJ1-1; D remains ambiguous. Sequences were obtained from blood. The CDR3 spells CSARDGVGHTAFF. Here the CDR3 DNA reads TGCAGTGCTAGAGATGGGGTGGGCCACACAGCTTTCTTT.